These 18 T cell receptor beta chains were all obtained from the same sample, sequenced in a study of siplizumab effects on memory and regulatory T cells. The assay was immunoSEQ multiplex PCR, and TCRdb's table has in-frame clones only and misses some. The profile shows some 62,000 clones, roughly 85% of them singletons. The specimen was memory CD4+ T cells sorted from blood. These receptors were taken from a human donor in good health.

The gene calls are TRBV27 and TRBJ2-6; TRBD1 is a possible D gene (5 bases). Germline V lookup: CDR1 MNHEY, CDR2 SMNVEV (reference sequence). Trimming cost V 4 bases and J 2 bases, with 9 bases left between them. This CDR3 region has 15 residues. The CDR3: CASSSKGTGANVLTF. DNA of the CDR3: TGTGCCAGCAGTTCAAAGGGGACTGGGGCCAACGTCCTGACTTTC.

The CDR3 here is CASSYEGNTGNTIYF. CDR3 DNA sequence: TGTGCCAGCAGTTACGAGGGAAATACTGGAAACACCATATATTTT. This sequence joins TRBV6-5 and TRBJ1-3; D not resolved. This CDR3 spans 15 amino acids. Germline lookup yields CDR1 MNHEY and CDR2 SVGAGI. Trimming removed 2 bases from V and 2 bases from J, with 10 bases in between.

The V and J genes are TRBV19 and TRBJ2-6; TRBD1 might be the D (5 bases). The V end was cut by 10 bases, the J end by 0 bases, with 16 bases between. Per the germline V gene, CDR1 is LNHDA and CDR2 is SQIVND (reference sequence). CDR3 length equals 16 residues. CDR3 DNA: TGTGCCACCTCCAGGGCCATGAGCTCTGGGGCCAACGTCCTGACTTTC. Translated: CATSRAMSSGANVLTF.

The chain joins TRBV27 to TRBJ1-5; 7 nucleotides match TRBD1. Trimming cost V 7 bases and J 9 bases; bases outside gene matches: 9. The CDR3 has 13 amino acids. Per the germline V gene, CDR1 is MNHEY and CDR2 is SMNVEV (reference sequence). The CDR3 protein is CASKQRQGGPQHF. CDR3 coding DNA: TGTGCCAGCAAACAAAGACAGGGTGGGCCCCAGCATTTT.

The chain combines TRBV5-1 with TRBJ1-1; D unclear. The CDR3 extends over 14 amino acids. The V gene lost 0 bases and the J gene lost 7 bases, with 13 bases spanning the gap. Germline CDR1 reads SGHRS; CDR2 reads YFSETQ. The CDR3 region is CASSLAPRADEAFF. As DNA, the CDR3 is TGCGCCAGCAGCTTGGCCCCGAGGGCTGATGAAGCTTTCTTT.

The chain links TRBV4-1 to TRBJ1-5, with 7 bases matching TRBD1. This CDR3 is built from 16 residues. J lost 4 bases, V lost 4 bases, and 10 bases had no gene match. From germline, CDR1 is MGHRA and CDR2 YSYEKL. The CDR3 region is CASSPQGTDLNQPQHF. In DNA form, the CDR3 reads TGCGCCAGCAGCCCCCAGGGGACAGACCTAAATCAGCCCCAGCATTTT.

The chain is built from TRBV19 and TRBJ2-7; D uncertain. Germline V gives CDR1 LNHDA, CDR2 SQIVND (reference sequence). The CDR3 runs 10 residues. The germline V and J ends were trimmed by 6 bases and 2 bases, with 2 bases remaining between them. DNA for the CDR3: TGTGCCAGTAGGACCTACGAGCAGTACTTC. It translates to CASRTYEQYF.

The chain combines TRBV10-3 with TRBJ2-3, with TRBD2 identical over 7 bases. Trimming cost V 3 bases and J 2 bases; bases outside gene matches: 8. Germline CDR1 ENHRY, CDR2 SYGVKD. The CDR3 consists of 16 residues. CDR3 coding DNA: TGTGCCATCAGTGATATGGGGAGGGATGTCACAGATACGCAGTATTTT. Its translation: CAISDMGRDVTDTQYF.

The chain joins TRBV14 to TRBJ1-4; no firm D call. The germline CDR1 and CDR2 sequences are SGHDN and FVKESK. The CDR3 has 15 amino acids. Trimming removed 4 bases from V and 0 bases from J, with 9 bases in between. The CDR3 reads CASSPRHSTNEKLFF. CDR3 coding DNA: TGTGCCAGCAGCCCTAGGCATTCAACTAATGAAAAACTGTTTTTT.

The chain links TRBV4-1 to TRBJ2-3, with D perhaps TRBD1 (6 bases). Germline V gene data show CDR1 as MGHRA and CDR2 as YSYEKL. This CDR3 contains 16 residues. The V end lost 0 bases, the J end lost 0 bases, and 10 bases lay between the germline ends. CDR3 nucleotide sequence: TGCGCCAGCAGCCAAGATCAGAGGGGGAGCACAGATACGCAGTATTTT. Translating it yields CASSQDQRGSTDTQYF.

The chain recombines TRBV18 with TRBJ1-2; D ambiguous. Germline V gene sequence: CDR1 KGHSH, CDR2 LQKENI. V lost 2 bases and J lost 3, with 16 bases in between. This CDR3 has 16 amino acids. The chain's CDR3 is CASSPSTGSGDYGYTF. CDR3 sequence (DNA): TGTGCCAGCTCACCAAGTACGGGTTCCGGGGACTATGGCTACACCTTC.

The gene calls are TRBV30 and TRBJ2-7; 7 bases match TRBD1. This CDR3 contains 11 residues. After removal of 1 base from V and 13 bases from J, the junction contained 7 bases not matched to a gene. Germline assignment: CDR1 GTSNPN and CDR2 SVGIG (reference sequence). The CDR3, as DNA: TGTGCCTGGAGTGAACGACAGGGTAACTACTTC. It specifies CAWSERQGNYF.

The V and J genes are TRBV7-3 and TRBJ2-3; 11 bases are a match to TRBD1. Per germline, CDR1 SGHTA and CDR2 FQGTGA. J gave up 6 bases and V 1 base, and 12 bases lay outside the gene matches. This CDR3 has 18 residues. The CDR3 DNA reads TGTGCCAGCAGCTTAATTACAGGGACAGGGGGAGTGTTGGATACGCAGTATTTT. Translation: CASSLITGTGGVLDTQYF. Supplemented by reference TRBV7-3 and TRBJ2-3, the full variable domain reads GAGVSQTPSNKVTEKGKYVELRCDPISGHTALYWYRQSLGQGPEFLIYFQGTGAADDSGLPNDRFFAVRPEGSVSTLKIQRTERGDSAVYLCASSLITGTGGVLDTQYFGPGTRLTVL.

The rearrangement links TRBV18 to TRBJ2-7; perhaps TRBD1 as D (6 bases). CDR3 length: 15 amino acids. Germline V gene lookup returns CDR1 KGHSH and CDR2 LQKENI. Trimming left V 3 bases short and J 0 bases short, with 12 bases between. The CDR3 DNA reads TGTGCCAGCTCACCCTACGGACAGAGCTCCTACGAGCAGTACTTC. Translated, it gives CASSPYGQSSYEQYF.

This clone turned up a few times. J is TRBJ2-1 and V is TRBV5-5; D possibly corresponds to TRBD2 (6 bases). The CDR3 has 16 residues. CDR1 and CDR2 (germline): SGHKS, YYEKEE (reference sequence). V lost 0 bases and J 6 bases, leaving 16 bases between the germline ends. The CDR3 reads CASSLARGLQGNEQFF. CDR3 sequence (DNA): TGTGCCAGCAGCTTGGCCCGGGGACTCCAGGGCAATGAGCAGTTCTTC.

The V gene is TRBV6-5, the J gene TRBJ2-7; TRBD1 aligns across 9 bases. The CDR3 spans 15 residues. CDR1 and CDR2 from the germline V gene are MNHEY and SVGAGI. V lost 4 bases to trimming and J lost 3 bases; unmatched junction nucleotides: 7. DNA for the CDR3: TGTGCCAGCAGTTGGATTGGGGGACAGGGCTACGAGCAGTACTTC. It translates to CASSWIGGQGYEQYF.

The CDR3 region is CAISDGTENTQYF. The CDR3 coding sequence is TGTGCCATCAGTGATGGGACAGAGAATACGCAGTATTTT. The chain is built from TRBV10-3 and TRBJ2-3; TRBD1 matches at 7 bases. V trimming: 3 bases; J trimming: 7 bases; junction bases outside the gene matches: 4. CDR1 and CDR2 (germline): ENHRY, SYGVKD. The CDR3 contains 13 residues.

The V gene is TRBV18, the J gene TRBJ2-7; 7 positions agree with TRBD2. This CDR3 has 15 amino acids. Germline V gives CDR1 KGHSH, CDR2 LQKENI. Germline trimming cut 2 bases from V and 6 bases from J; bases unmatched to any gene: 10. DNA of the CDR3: TGTGCCAGCTCACCATATTTTGGGGAGGGACGCGAGCAGTACTTC. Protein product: CASSPYFGEGREQYF.